This T cell receptor (beta chain) was profiled in a study of cytomegalovirus exposure and HLA in healthy donors. The ends were cut back, 0 bases at V and 4 bases at J, with 11 bases in the middle. CDR1 is LGHNA and CDR2 is YSLEER in the germline V gene. This CDR3 spans 15 amino acids. Donors were drawn from the approximately 120-subject validation cohort, separate from the approximately 670-subject first cohort. Generated by immunoSEQ multiplex PCR, the TCRdb table keeps only in-frame clones and is missing some. The sample yields over 250,000 clones, roughly 87% seen once. This sequence originates from a woman aged 25 to 45 in good health and CMV-seropositive. The sample consisted of PBMCs. The chain combines TRBV4-3 with TRBJ2-3; D ambiguous. The CDR3 nucleotides read TGCGCCAGCAGCCAAGACCCCCGGGCGGCAGATACGCAGTATTTT. Its translation is CASSQDPRAADTQYF.